Sequencing of this T cell receptor beta chain was carried out in a study of CD8 T cells in Susac syndrome. V shed 2 bases and J shed 7 bases, with 8 bases lying between them. The CDR3 loop spans 13 amino acids. Germline-derived CDR1 and CDR2 are MNHEY and SMNVEV (reference sequence). 0.5 to 1 ug RNA was reverse transcribed with random hexamers. TCRdb called the immunoSEQ multiplex PCR reads again in MiXCR, with one record for every CDR3 protein. The data contain about 300,000 distinct CDR3 sequences, approximately 85% of them singletons. The sequence derives from a human donor with multiple sclerosis. Sequenced: CD8+ T cells from PBMCs. This chain connects TRBV27 to TRBJ2-2, with D hard to call. In nucleotides, the CDR3 is TGTGCCAGCAGTTTAGGCTTCCGCGGGGAGCTGTTTTTT. Amino acids: CASSLGFRGELFF.